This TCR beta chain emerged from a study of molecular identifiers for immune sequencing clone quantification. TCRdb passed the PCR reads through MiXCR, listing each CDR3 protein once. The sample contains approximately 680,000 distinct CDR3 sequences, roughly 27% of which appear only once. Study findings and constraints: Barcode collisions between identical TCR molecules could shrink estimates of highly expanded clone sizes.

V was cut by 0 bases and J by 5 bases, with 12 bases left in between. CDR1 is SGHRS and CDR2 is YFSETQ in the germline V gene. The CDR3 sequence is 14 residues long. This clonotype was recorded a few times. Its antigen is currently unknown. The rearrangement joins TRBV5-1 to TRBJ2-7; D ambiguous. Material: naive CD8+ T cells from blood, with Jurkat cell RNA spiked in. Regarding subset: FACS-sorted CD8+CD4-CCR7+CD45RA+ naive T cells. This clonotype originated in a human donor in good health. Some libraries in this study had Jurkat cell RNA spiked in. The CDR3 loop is CASSLDSSPHEQYF. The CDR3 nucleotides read TGCGCCAGCAGCTTGGACAGTAGCCCCCACGAGCAGTACTTC. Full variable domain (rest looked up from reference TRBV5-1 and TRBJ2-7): KAGVTQTPRYLIKTRGQQVTLSCSPISGHRSVSWYQQTPGQGLQFLFEYFSETQRNKGNFPGRFSGRQFSNSRSEMNVSTLELGDSALYLCASSLDSSPHEQYFGPGTRLTVT.